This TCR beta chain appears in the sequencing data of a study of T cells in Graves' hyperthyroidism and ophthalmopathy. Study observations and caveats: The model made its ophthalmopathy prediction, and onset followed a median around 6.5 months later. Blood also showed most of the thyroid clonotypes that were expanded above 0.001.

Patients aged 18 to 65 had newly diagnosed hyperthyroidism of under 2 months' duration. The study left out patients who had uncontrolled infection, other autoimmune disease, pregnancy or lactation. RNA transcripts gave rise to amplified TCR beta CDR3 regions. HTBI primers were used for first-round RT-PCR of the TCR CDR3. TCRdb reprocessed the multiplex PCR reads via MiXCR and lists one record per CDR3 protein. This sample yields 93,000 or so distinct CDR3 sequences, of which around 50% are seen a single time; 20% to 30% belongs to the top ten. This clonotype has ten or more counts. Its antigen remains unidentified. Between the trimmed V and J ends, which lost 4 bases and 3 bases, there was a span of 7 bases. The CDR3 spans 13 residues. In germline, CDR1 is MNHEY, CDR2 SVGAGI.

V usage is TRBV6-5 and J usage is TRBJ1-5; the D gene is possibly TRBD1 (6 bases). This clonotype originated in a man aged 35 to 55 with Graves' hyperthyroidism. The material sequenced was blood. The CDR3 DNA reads TGTGCCAGCAGTTGGACAGTCAATCAGCCCCAGCATTTT. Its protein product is CASSWTVNQPQHF.